This T cell receptor beta chain was observed in a study of T cell repertoires in cytomegalovirus infection. Study in general: An indication of both CMV infection and matching HLA type came from public TCR beta signatures. Overall study findings and caveats: Individuals carrying CMV plus the relevant HLA were identified by cumulative frequency of public TCR beta families. HLA-C-restricted CMV clonotypes gave the most frequent clonotype in two of eight donors.

In its sample, this clonotype was seen many times. The antigen remains unidentified. TCRdb fed the reads into MiXCR, producing one record per CDR3 protein. The sample carries 400,000 or so distinct CDR3 sequences, 30% to 40% recorded once. With 5 bases removed from V and 14 bases from J, the gap between germline ends came to 16 bases. This CDR3 comprises 13 residues. CDR1 is SGHTA, CDR2 FQGNSA, per germline. The V gene is TRBV7-2, the J gene TRBJ1-6; no reliable D call. The sequence came from a human donor in good health (CMV status not recorded). Some clones in this sample may be carry-over from other donors' samples. The specimen sequenced was PBMCs. DNA of the CDR3: TGTGCCAGCAGCCCCGATACCAAAGGGACCCTCCACTTT. Its protein product is CASSPDTKGTLHF.